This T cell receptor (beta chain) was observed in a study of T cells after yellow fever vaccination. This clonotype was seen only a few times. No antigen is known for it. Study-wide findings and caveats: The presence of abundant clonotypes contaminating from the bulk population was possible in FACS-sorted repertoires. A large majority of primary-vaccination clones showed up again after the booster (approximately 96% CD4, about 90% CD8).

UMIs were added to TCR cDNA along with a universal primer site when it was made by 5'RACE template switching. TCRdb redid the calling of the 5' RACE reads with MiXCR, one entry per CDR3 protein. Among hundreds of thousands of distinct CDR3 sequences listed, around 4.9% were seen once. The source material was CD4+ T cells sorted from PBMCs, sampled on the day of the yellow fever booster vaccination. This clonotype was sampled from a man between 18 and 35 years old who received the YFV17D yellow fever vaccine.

The DNA of the CDR3 is TGCAGTGCTAATTTGGGTCCACGCAATTCACCCCTCCACTTT. Translation: CSANLGPRNSPLHF. V gene TRBV20-1 combines with J gene TRBJ1-6; unclear D gene. The CDR3 sequence is 14 residues long. Trimming removed 4 bases from V and 7 bases from J, with 14 bases in between. CDR1 DFQATT and CDR2 SNEGSKA come from the germline V gene (reference sequence).